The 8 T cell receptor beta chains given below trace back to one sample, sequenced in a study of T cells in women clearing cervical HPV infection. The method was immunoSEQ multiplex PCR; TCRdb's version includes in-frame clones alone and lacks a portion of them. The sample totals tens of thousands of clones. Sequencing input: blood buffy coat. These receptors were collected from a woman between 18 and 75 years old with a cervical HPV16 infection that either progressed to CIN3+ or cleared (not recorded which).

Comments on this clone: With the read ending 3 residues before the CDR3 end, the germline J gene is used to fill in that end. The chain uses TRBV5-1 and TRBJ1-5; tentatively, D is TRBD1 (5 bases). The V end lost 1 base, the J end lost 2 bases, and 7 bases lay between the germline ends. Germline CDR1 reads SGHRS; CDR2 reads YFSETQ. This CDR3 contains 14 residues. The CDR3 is CASSLWGGNQPQHF. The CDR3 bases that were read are TGCGCCAGCAGCTTGTGGGGGGGCAATCAGCCC.

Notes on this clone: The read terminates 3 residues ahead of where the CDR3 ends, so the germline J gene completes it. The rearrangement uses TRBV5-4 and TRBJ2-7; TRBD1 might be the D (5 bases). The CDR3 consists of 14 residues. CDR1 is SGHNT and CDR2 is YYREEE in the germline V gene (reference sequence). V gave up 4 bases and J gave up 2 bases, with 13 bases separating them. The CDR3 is CASSDRRGTYEQYF. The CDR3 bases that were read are TGTGCCAGCAGCGACAGAAGAGGAACCTACGAG. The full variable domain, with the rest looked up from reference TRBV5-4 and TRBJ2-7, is ETGVTQSPTHLIKTRGQQVTLRCSSQSGHNTVSWYQQALGQGPQFIFQYYREEENGRGNFPPRFSGLQFPNYSSELNVNALELDDSALYLCASSDRRGTYEQYFGPGTRLTVT.

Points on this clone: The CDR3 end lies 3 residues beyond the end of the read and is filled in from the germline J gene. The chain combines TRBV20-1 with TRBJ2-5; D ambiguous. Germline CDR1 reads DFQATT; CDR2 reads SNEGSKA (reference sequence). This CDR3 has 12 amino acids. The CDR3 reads CSASGLIETQYF. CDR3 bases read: TGCAGTGCTAGTGGCCTCATTGAAACC.

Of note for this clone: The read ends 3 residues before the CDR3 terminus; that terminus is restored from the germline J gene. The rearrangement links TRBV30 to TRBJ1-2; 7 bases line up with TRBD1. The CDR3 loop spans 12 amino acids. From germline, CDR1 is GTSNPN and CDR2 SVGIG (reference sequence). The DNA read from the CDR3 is TGTGCCTTTGACAGGGAAGGTAAAGGC. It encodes CAFDREGKG. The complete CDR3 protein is CAFDREGKGYTF.

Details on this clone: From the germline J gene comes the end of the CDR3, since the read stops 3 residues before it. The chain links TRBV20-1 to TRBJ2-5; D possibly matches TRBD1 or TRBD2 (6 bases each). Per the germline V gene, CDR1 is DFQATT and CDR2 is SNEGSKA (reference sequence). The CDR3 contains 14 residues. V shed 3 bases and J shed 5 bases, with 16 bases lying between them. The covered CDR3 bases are TGCAGTGCTAGGGAGGGGGATCGGGGTGAGACC. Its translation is CSAREGDRGET. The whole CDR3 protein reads CSAREGDRGETQYF.

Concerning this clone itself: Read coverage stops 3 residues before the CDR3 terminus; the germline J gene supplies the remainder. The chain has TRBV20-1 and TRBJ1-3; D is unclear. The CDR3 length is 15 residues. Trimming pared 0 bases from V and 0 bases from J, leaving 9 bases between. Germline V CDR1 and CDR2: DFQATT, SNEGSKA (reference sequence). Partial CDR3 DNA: TGCAGTGCTAGAGAACCCCGCTACTCTGGAAACACC. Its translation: CSAREPRYSGNT. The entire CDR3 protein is CSAREPRYSGNTIYF.

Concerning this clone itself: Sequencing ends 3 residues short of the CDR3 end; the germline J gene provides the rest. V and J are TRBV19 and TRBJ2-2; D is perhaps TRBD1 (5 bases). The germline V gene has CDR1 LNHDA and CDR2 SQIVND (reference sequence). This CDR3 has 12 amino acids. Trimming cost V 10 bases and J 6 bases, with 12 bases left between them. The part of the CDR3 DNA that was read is TGTGCCATTTCAGGGTTGGCCGGGGAG. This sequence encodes CAISGLAGE. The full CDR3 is CAISGLAGELFF.

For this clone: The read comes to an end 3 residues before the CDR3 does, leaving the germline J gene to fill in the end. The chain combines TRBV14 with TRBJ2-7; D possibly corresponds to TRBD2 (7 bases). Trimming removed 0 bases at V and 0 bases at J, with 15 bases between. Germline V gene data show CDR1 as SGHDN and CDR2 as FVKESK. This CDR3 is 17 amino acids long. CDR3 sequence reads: CASSQDSGGRFSYEQYF. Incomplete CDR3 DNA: TGTGCCAGCAGCCAAGATTCCGGGGGGCGATTCTCCTACGAG.